This T cell receptor (beta chain) was documented in a study of blood T cell repertoires in COVID-19. In the study overall: The samples span acute and convalescent COVID-19 from the United States, Italy and Spain. T cells, B-cell-depleted T cells, or PBMCs provided the cDNA or gDNA that served as material.

This clone appeared once. Seattle's enrolled individuals joined amid active infection and were then monitored longitudinally. CDR1 is LGHDT and CDR2 is YNNKEL in the germline V gene (reference sequence). Trimming removed 3 bases from V and 7 bases from J, with 12 bases in between. The CDR3 runs 13 residues. Authors' processing steps: Estimated nucleated cell counts came from reference gene primer amplification. Some clones are missing from TCRdb's copy, which holds only in-frame ones; the method was immunoSEQ multiplex PCR. V and J calls and clone size are those listed in that table; D and trimming were worked out from the DNA. The sample yields approximately 260,000 clones, around 90% seen once.

Source material: peripheral blood. This rearrangement joins TRBV3-1 (or the pseudogene TRBV3-2) to TRBJ1-1; D might be TRBD1 (5 bases). The receptor was derived from a woman aged 55-70 years with COVID-19, enrolled during active disease. In DNA form, the CDR3 reads TGTGCCAGCAGCCAGGGGGGACTTAGTGAAGCTTTCTTT. Translated: CASSQGGLSEAFF.